This T cell receptor beta chain was documented in a study of shared clonotypes between healthy human individuals. Participating donors were healthy, HIV-negative adults free of recent acute infections or vaccinations. Genomic DNA from unsorted samples was obtained from around 100 million PBMCs (per sample). Study observations and caveats: A small donor pool kept down the genetic and exposure-history diversity that was represented.

Trimming pared 0 bases from V and 6 bases from J, leaving 15 bases between. The CDR3 sequence is 15 residues long. Concerning this clone itself: What it binds is unknown.

Authors' methods: Filtering of immunoSEQ junctional sequences could not match full-length read filtering. The repertoire was sequenced with immunoSEQ multiplex PCR; TCRdb's copy has only in-frame clones and lacks some. V, J and clone size were drawn from that table, and D and trimming were deduced from the DNA. The sample lists about 470,000 clones, about 76% seen once, with roughly an eighth in the top ten. The chain couples TRBV23-1 to TRBJ2-7; tentative D call: TRBD1 (7 bases). TRBV23-1 is designated an ORF whose function remains uncertain. The source material was PBMCs. The receptor comes from a woman in her thirties or forties in good health. Some clones in this sample may be carry-over from other donors' samples. The CDR3 spells CASSQSPRQGGEQYF. The DNA for the CDR3 is TGCGCCAGCAGTCAATCTCCCAGACAGGGAGGCGAGCAGTACTTC.